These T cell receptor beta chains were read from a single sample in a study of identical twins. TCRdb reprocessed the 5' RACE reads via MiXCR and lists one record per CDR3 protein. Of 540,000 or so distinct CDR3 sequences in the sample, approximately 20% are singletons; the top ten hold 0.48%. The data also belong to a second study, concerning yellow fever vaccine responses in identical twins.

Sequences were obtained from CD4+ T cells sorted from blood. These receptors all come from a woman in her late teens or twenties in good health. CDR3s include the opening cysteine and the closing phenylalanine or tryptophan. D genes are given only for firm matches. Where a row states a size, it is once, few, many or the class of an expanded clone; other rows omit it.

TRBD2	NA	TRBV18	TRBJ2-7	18	CASSPGRSTSGRVYEQYF	TGTGCCAGCTCACCGGGCAGGAGCACTAGCGGGAGGGTCTACGAGCAGTACTTC
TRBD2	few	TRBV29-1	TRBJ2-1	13	CSVDAGGGNEQFF	TGCAGCGTTGACGCGGGGGGAGGCAATGAGCAGTTCTTC
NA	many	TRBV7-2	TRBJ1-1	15	CASSFTGGQSRRAFF	TGTGCCAGCAGTTTCACGGGGGGGCAGTCCCGGCGTGCTTTCTTT
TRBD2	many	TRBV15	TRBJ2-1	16	CATSRDLGLADNEQFF	TGTGCCACCAGCAGAGATTTGGGACTAGCGGATAATGAGCAGTTCTTC
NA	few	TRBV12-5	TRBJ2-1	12	CASGLVLGREFF	TGTGCTAGTGGTTTGGTACTTGGGCGGGAGTTCTTC
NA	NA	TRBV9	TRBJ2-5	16	CASSAQGFGGGETQYF	TGTGCCAGCAGCGCCCAGGGATTCGGGGGCGGAGAGACCCAGTACTTC
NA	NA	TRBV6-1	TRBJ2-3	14	CASSTPGGTDTQYF	TGTGCCAGCAGTACCCCCGGTGGCACAGATACGCAGTATTTT
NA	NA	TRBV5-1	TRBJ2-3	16	CASSPTVWVVTNTQYF	TGCGCCAGCAGCCCAACCGTTTGGGTGGTCACAAATACGCAGTATTTT
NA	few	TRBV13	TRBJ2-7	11	CASSSWGEQYF	TGTGCCAGCAGCTCCTGGGGCGAGCAGTACTTC
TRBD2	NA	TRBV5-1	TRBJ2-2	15	CASSAGTSVTGELFF	TGCGCCAGCAGCGCCGGGACTAGCGTCACCGGGGAGCTGTTTTTT
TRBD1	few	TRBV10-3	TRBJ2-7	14	CAISSGQGKFEQYF	TGTGCCATCAGCTCGGGACAGGGTAAATTTGAGCAGTACTTC
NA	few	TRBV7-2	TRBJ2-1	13	CASSPPGRSEQFF	TGTGCCAGCAGCCCCCCAGGGCGTAGTGAGCAGTTCTTC
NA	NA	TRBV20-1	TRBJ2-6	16	CCARGRRNSGANVLTF	TGCTGTGCTAGAGGAAGAAGGAACTCTGGGGCCAACGTCCTGACTTTC
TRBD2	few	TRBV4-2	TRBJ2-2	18	CASSQLQGGLASTGELFF	TGTGCCAGCAGCCAACTTCAGGGGGGACTAGCTTCCACCGGGGAGCTGTTTTTT
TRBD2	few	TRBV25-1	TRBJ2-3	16	CASSPKTSGVVDTQYF	TGTGCCAGCAGTCCCAAGACTAGCGGGGTGGTAGATACGCAGTATTTT
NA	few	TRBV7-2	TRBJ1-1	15	CASSGKGLKNTEAFF	TGTGCCAGCAGCGGCAAGGGACTTAAGAACACTGAAGCTTTCTTT
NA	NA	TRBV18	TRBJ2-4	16	CASSPRERLAKNIQYF	TGTGCCAGCTCACCCCGGGAGCGGTTAGCCAAAAACATTCAGTACTTC
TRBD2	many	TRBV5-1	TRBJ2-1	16	CASSTSSGSSYNEQFF	TGCGCCAGCAGCACCTCTAGCGGTAGCTCCTACAATGAGCAGTTCTTC
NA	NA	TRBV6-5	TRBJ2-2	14	CASSYPAAAGELFF	TGTGCCAGCAGTTACCCCGCCGCGGCCGGGGAGCTGTTTTTT
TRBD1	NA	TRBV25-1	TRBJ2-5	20	CASSSLLPRPGTVNQETQYF	TGTGCCAGCAGCAGTTTATTACCGCGACCCGGGACAGTCAACCAAGAGACCCAGTACTTC
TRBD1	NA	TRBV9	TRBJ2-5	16	CASSVGSGQITETQYF	TGTGCCAGCAGCGTAGGTTCGGGACAGATTACCGAGACCCAGTACTTC
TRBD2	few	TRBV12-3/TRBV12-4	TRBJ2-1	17	CASSLAFSSGRGNEQFF	TGTGCCAGCAGTTTAGCGTTCAGTAGCGGGAGAGGTAATGAGCAGTTCTTC
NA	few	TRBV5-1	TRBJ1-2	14	CASSLSTATYGYTF	TGCGCCAGCAGCTTGTCTACGGCCACCTATGGCTACACCTTC
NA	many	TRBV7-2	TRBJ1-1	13	CAERGLSVTEAFF	TGTGCCGAACGGGGTCTATCGGTCACTGAAGCTTTCTTT
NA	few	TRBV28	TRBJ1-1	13	CASRLGTTMEAFF	TGTGCCAGCAGACTTGGGACAACCATGGAAGCTTTCTTT
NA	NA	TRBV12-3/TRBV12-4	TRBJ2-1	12	CASRGPESEQFF	TGTGCCAGCAGGGGTCCGGAGAGTGAGCAGTTCTTC
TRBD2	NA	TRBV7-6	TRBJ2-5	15	CASSLGTSRTETQYF	TGTGCCAGCAGCTTAGGGACTAGCAGGACAGAGACCCAGTACTTC
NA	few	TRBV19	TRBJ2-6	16	CASSIDLGAGANVLTF	TGTGCCAGTAGTATAGATCTGGGGGCTGGGGCCAACGTCCTGACTTTC
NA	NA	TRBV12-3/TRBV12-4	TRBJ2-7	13	CASREQGNGEQYF	TGTGCCAGTCGGGAGCAGGGTAACGGCGAGCAGTACTTC
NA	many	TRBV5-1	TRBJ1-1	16	CASSLTGTGTNTEAFF	TGCGCCAGCAGCTTGACCGGGACGGGGACGAACACTGAAGCTTTCTTT
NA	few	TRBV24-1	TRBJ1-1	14	CATSDPHRETEAFF	TGTGCCACCAGTGACCCGCACAGGGAGACTGAAGCTTTCTTT
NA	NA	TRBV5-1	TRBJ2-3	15	CASSRTGSSTDTQYF	TGCGCCAGCAGTCGGACGGGTTCTAGCACAGATACGCAGTATTTT
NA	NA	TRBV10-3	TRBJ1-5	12	CAISGMNQPQHF	TGTGCCATCAGTGGCATGAATCAGCCCCAGCATTTT
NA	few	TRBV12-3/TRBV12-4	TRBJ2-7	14	CASSLSRQVGEQYF	TGTGCCAGCAGTCTCTCCCGACAGGTTGGGGAGCAGTACTTC
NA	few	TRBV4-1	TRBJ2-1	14	CASSQGPGGNEQFF	TGCGCCAGCAGCCAAGGACCTGGAGGGAATGAGCAGTTCTTC
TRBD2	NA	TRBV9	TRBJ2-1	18	CASSAGLAGGRVYNEQFF	TGTGCCAGCAGCGCAGGACTAGCGGGAGGGCGGGTCTACAATGAGCAGTTCTTC
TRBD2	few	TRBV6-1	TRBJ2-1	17	CASSTGTSGAAYNEQFF	TGTGCCAGCAGCACCGGGACTAGCGGGGCTGCCTACAATGAGCAGTTCTTC
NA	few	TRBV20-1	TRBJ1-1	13	CSASKTGNTEAFF	TGCAGTGCTTCCAAGACGGGGAACACTGAAGCTTTCTTT
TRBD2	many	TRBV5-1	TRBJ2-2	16	CASSPAGVSNTGELFF	TGCGCCAGCAGCCCGGCGGGGGTATCGAACACCGGGGAGCTGTTTTTT
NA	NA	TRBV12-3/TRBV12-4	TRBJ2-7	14	CASSLELYSYEQYF	TGTGCCAGCAGTTTGGAACTATACTCCTACGAGCAGTACTTC
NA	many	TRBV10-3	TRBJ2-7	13	CAISESRAYEQYF	TGTGCCATCAGTGAGTCTAGGGCTTACGAGCAGTACTTC
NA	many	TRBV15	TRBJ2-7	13	CATSVVHRYEQYF	TGTGCCACCAGCGTAGTACACAGGTACGAGCAGTACTTC
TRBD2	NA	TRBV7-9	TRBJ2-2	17	CASSFPRTSVYTGELFF	TGTGCCAGCAGCTTCCCCAGGACTAGCGTGTATACCGGGGAGCTGTTTTTT
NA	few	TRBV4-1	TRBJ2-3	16	CASSQTGTRSTDTQYF	TGCGCCAGCAGCCAGACCGGGACGAGAAGCACAGATACGCAGTATTTT
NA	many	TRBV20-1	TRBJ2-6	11	CSAGGANVLTF	TGCAGTGCCGGGGGGGCCAACGTCCTGACTTTC
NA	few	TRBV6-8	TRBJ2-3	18	CASSYLGSPDLPTDTQYF	TGTGCCAGCAGTTACTTGGGTAGCCCCGACCTGCCCACAGATACGCAGTATTTT